This T cell receptor (beta chain) was recovered during a study of regulatory T cells in long-lasting Graves disease. Study conclusions and caveats: Persistent patients had more shared public clonotypes (around 2,700) than new patients (about 870).

The time point here: persistent/refractory GD, antithyroid drugs over 5 years with positive TRAb. The TCR library used RNA extracted from PBMCs. Points on this clonotype: Its antigen is as yet unknown.

Per the germline V gene, CDR1 is MNHNS and CDR2 is SASEGT. V dropped 8 bases and J dropped 8 bases, with 18 bases sitting between them. The CDR3 totals 13 residues. The TCR beta library used iRepertoire HTBI primers with Arm-PCR amplification of CDR3. TCRdb re-analysed the multiplex PCR reads in MiXCR, keeping a single row per CDR3 protein. The sample shows fewer than 450,000 distinct CDR3 sequences, about a quarter of them seen only once. The receptor was derived from a female donor with Graves disease. The sample consisted of peripheral blood mononuclear cells (PBMCs), taken when the disease was refractory, from a patient treated with antithyroid drugs. The chain combines TRBV6-1 with TRBJ1-2; D is unresolved. CDR3 nucleotide sequence: TGTGCCAGCGTCCCCTCGTTCTTTTTAGGCTACACCTTC. Translated: CASVPSFFLGYTF.